The 31 T cell receptor beta chains presented below share a single source sample, sequenced in a study of blood T cell repertoires in COVID-19. Sequencing was performed with immunoSEQ multiplex PCR; in TCRdb, only in-frame clones are kept and a portion is missing. The sample yields 160,000 or so clones, roughly 90% seen once. Sequenced: peripheral blood. These receptors were obtained from a man aged 55 to 70 with active or convalescent COVID-19.

The chain couples TRBV10-2 to TRBJ2-7, with D perhaps TRBD2 (6 bases). V was clipped by 3 bases and J by 4 bases, with 16 bases between them. Germline loops: CDR1 WSHSY, CDR2 SAAADI. The CDR3 is 15 residues long. The CDR3 here is CASSEGAGLNYEQYF. The CDR3 coding sequence is TGCGCCAGCAGTGAAGGTGCGGGGTTGAATTACGAGCAGTACTTC.

Here the CDR3 DNA reads TGTGCCAGCAGCGTACAGGAGCGGGGGGGCTACACCTTC. It is translated as CASSVQERGGYTF. The chain combines TRBV11-3 with TRBJ1-2; possibly TRBD1 for D (5 bases). Germline V gene data show CDR1 as SGHNT and CDR2 as YENEEA. V lost 5 bases to trimming and J lost 8 bases, with 15 bases between them. There are 13 residues in the CDR3.

The chain has TRBV6-2 or TRBV6-3 and TRBJ2-7; a possible D gene is TRBD1 (6 bases). V lost 6 bases and J 5 bases, leaving 14 bases between the germline ends. Germline CDR1 reads MNHEY; CDR2 reads SVGEGT. The CDR3 is 13 residues long. The CDR3 nucleotides are TGTGCCAGCAGCCAAAACAGGGACCACGAGCAGTACTTC. As protein: CASSQNRDHEQYF.

The chain links TRBV18 to TRBJ1-4, with D possibly matching TRBD1 (5 bases). The length of the CDR3 is 15 residues. Trimming took off 1 base at V and 5 bases at J, with 11 bases between the two ends. Per germline, CDR1 KGHSH and CDR2 LQKENI. The CDR3, as DNA: TGTGCCAGCTCACCACAAAGGGGTTTGAATGAAAAACTGTTTTTT. Translation: CASSPQRGLNEKLFF.

This chain links TRBV2 with TRBJ1-6; 7 positions agree with TRBD1. The length of the CDR3 is 14 residues. Per the germline V gene, CDR1 is SNHLY and CDR2 is FYNNEI. The trim removed 6 bases at V and 5 bases at J, leaving 4 bases unmatched. The CDR3, as DNA: TGTGCCAGCAGGGGACAGACCCATAATTCACCCCTCCACTTT. Its translation is CASRGQTHNSPLHF.

The rearrangement links TRBV19 to TRBJ1-1; no clear D gene. Germline V gives CDR1 LNHDA, CDR2 SQIVND (reference sequence). Trimming removed 3 bases at V and 8 bases at J, with 16 bases between. This CDR3 has 14 amino acids. The CDR3 here is CASSILPRGNEAFF. In DNA form, the CDR3 reads TGTGCCAGTAGTATCTTGCCACGGGGAAACGAAGCTTTCTTT.

The V gene is TRBV2, the J gene TRBJ2-7; TRBD2 matches at 8 bases. Germline CDR1 is SNHLY and CDR2 is FYNNEI. This CDR3 is 15 amino acids long. The J segment lost 6 bases and the V segment lost 6 bases, leaving 13 bases of the junction unmatched. The CDR3 coding sequence is TGTGCCAGCAGGACCGGGACTAGAAGTCGAGGCGAGCAGTACTTC. Its protein product is CASRTGTRSRGEQYF.

This chain connects TRBV6-5 to TRBJ2-1, with D possibly being TRBD2 (6 bases). There are 14 residues in the CDR3. Trimming took 5 bases from V and 6 from J, leaving 14 bases between them. CDR1 MNHEY and CDR2 SVGAGI come from the germline V gene. The CDR3 nucleotides are TGTGCCAGCAGTAAGGAGACTAGTTCCAATGAGCAGTTCTTC. Translation gives CASSKETSSNEQFF.

The chain employs TRBV3-1 (or the pseudogene TRBV3-2) and TRBJ1-1; 10 bases are a match to TRBD1. The CDR3 is 18 amino acids. The trim removed 1 base at V and 1 base at J, leaving 9 bases unmatched. Germline-derived CDR1 and CDR2 are LGHDT and YNNKEL (reference sequence). The CDR3 DNA follows: TGTGCCAGCAGCCAAGTCACAGGGGGACAGGGGAAGAACACTGAAGCTTTCTTT. Protein sequence: CASSQVTGGQGKNTEAFF.

The chain recombines TRBV5-1 with TRBJ1-1; no clear D gene. Germline lookup yields CDR1 SGHRS and CDR2 YFSETQ. Trimming took 0 bases from V and 0 from J, leaving 6 bases between them. This CDR3 is built from 14 residues. Written as DNA, the CDR3 is TGCGCCAGCAGCTTGGTCCCTTTGAACACTGAAGCTTTCTTT. Amino acids: CASSLVPLNTEAFF.

This clone showed up just once. This chain connects TRBV5-4 to TRBJ2-1; 12 bases fit TRBD2. From germline, CDR1 is SGHNT and CDR2 YYREEE (reference sequence). This CDR3 has 15 residues. V lost 4 bases, J lost 8 bases, and 7 bases stayed unmatched. The CDR3 reads CASSPGTSGLDEQFF. The CDR3 DNA reads TGTGCCAGCAGCCCCGGGACTAGCGGGCTCGATGAGCAGTTCTTC.

The chain is built from TRBV7-8 and TRBJ2-7; 11 bases align to TRBD2. This CDR3 contains 18 residues. The germline CDR1 and CDR2 sequences are SGHVS and FQNEAQ. V shed 1 base, J shed 0 bases, and the junction held 8 bases outside the gene matches. The CDR3, as DNA: TGTGCCAGCAGCTTAGGACTAGCGGGACTGGCGTTCTCCTACGAGCAGTACTTC. Translation: CASSLGLAGLAFSYEQYF. The full variable domain, its missing parts supplied by reference TRBV7-8 and TRBJ2-7, is GAGVSQSPRYKVAKRGQDVALRCDPISGHVSLFWYQQALGQGPEFLTYFQNEAQLDKSGLPSDRFFAERPEGSVSTLKIQRTQQEDSAVYLCASSLGLAGLAFSYEQYFGPGTRLTVT.

V usage is TRBV5-1 and J usage is TRBJ1-1, with D possibly matching TRBD1 (6 bases). This CDR3 has 15 amino acids. Deletions cut 0 bases from V and 7 bases from J, with 16 bases between. Germline V gives CDR1 SGHRS, CDR2 YFSETQ. The CDR3 DNA is TGCGCCAGCAGCTTGGGAACAGGGTCGATGGGTGAAGCTTTCTTT. It codes for CASSLGTGSMGEAFF.

This chain uses TRBV2 with TRBJ1-5; D unresolved. The CDR3 is made up of 14 amino acids. The ends were cut back, 3 bases at V and 2 bases at J, with 8 bases in the middle. Germline V lookup: CDR1 SNHLY, CDR2 FYNNEI. The CDR3 spells CASSEEAGNQPQHF. CDR3 bases: TGTGCCAGCAGTGAGGAGGCGGGCAATCAGCCCCAGCATTTT.

The chain uses TRBV13 and TRBJ2-1; tentatively, D is TRBD2 (5 bases). The ends were cut back, 2 bases at V and 4 bases at J, with 9 bases in the middle. Germline CDR1 PRHDT, CDR2 FYEKMQ (reference sequence). This CDR3 region has 14 residues. Here the CDR3 reads CASSLQRGYNEQFF. The CDR3 nucleotides read TGTGCCAGCAGCTTACAACGGGGTTACAATGAGCAGTTCTTC.

About this clone: This CDR3 is also generated by other DNA sequences in the sample. The chain has TRBV7-9 and TRBJ1-4; TRBD1 aligns across 10 bases. Germline trimming cut 5 bases from V and 7 bases from J; bases unmatched to any gene: 4. Germline CDR1 is SEHNR and CDR2 is FQNEAQ (reference sequence). The CDR3 is made up of 14 amino acids. The CDR3 here is CASSPGTGAEKLFF. Written as DNA, the CDR3 is TGTGCCAGCAGCCCCGGGACAGGGGCTGAAAAACTGTTTTTT.

The chain has TRBV19 and TRBJ1-2, with D maybe TRBD1 (5 bases). V gave up 6 bases and J gave up 4 bases, with 15 bases separating them. This CDR3 spans 14 amino acids. In germline, CDR1 is LNHDA, CDR2 SQIVND (reference sequence). CDR3 sequence reads: CASSRDFSVYGYTF. The DNA for the CDR3 is TGTGCCAGTAGCCGGGACTTTTCGGTCTATGGCTACACCTTC.

The chain uses TRBV5-8 and TRBJ1-1; TRBD1 aligns across 8 bases. CDR1 and CDR2 (germline): SGHTS, YDEGEE. The CDR3 contains 17 residues. J was trimmed by 10 bases and V by 10 bases; bases with no gene match: 27. CDR3 protein: CALGGTGRRSFGPGAFF. CDR3 nucleotides: TGTGCCCTTGGGGGGACAGGCCGTCGGTCGTTTGGTCCGGGAGCTTTCTTT.

This rearrangement joins TRBV5-4 to TRBJ2-7; TRBD2 might be the D (7 bases). This CDR3 contains 15 residues. Germline V CDR1 and CDR2: SGHNT, YYREEE (reference sequence). V lost 0 bases, J lost 6 bases, and 16 bases lay in between. In DNA, the CDR3 is TGTGCCAGCAGCTTGGACGGGGGGCGAAGAGGCGAGCAGTACTTC. Residues: CASSLDGGRRGEQYF.

The V gene is TRBV27, the J gene TRBJ1-5, with 7 bases fitting TRBD1. This CDR3 is 14 amino acids long. J was trimmed by 7 bases and V by 1 base; bases with no gene match: 4. Looked up from germline, CDR1 is MNHEY and CDR2 is SMNVEV (reference sequence). CDR3 residues: CASSLWGTVQPQHF. CDR3 bases: TGTGCCAGCAGTTTATGGGGGACAGTCCAGCCCCAGCATTTT.

V is TRBV27 and J is TRBJ2-7, with 7 positions matching TRBD2. Germline V lookup: CDR1 MNHEY, CDR2 SMNVEV (reference sequence). The CDR3 runs to 15 residues. J was trimmed by 5 bases and V by 4 bases; bases with no gene match: 11. This CDR3 reads CASSSPAREENEQYF. CDR3 in DNA: TGTGCCAGCAGTTCTCCCGCCCGGGAGGAGAACGAGCAGTACTTC.

The chain joins TRBV9 to TRBJ2-1; 8 nucleotides align to TRBD1. Germline trimming cut 0 bases from V and 4 bases from J; bases unmatched to any gene: 3. This CDR3 is 15 amino acids long. The germline gives CDR1 SGDLS, CDR2 YYNGEE. The CDR3 spells CASSVGTGPYNEQFF. In DNA, the CDR3 is TGTGCCAGCAGCGTAGGGACAGGGCCATACAATGAGCAGTTCTTC.

The rearrangement links TRBV11-2 to TRBJ2-2; possibly TRBD1 for D (7 bases). Germline V gives CDR1 SGHAT, CDR2 FQNNGV. The CDR3 runs to 17 residues. V lost 0 bases, J lost 4 bases, and 15 bases lay in between. This CDR3 reads CASSLEGTAGGTGELFF. CDR3 in DNA: TGTGCCAGCAGCTTAGAGGGGACAGCCGGGGGCACCGGGGAGCTGTTTTTT. The whole variable domain, filled in from reference TRBV11-2 and TRBJ2-2, reads EAGVAQSPRYKIIEKRQSVAFWCNPISGHATLYWYQQILGQGPKLLIQFQNNGVVDDSQLPKDRFSAERLKGVDSTLKIQPAKLEDSAVYLCASSLEGTAGGTGELFFGEGSRLTVL.

This chain uses TRBV7-6 with TRBJ2-7; no definite D call. V dropped 6 bases and J dropped 4 bases, with 13 bases sitting between them. Germline values: CDR1 SGHVS, CDR2 FNYEAQ. The CDR3 has 13 residues. CDR3 loop: CASRRGPDYEQYF. The CDR3 DNA sequence: TGTGCCAGCAGACGCGGTCCGGATTACGAGCAGTACTTC.

This chain uses TRBV6-5 with TRBJ2-7; the match to TRBD1 covers 9 bases. The CDR3 is 15 residues long. Germline V gene lookup returns CDR1 MNHEY and CDR2 SVGAGI. V lost 5 bases, J lost 3 bases, and 8 bases stayed unmatched. For the CDR3, the DNA is TGTGCCAGCAGTAAGGACAGGGGTTTTAACTACGAGCAGTACTTC. Translating it yields CASSKDRGFNYEQYF.

This clone was seen more than once but under ten times. J is TRBJ2-7 and V is TRBV18; D possibly corresponds to TRBD1 (7 bases). Trimming removed 6 bases at V and 0 bases at J, with 15 bases between. The length of the CDR3 is 15 residues. Germline V gene lookup returns CDR1 KGHSH and CDR2 LQKENI. CDR3 protein: CASSTTGTDSYEQYF. CDR3 sequence (DNA): TGTGCCAGCTCTACGACAGGGACTGACTCCTACGAGCAGTACTTC.

This clone appeared a few times. The rearrangement uses TRBV7-9 and TRBJ2-7, with 11 positions matching TRBD1. V dropped 5 bases and J dropped 2; count of bases not matched to a gene: 8. In germline, CDR1 is SEHNR, CDR2 FQNEAQ (reference sequence). The CDR3 runs 16 residues. The CDR3 region is CASSQTGQGEPYEQYF. Written as DNA, the CDR3 is TGTGCCAGCAGCCAAACGGGACAGGGGGAACCCTACGAGCAGTACTTC.

The chain joins TRBV9 to TRBJ2-5; 11 nucleotides match TRBD2. Looked up from germline, CDR1 is SGDLS and CDR2 is YYNGEE. V was pared by 0 bases and J by 2 bases, with 3 bases of the junction left unmatched. CDR3 length equals 16 residues. DNA for the CDR3: TGTGCCAGCAGCGTAGGGGTAGCGGGAGGGCAAGAGACCCAGTACTTC. This sequence encodes CASSVGVAGGQETQYF.

The CDR3 loop reads CAGARGWSYGYTF. The CDR3 coding sequence is TGTGCTGGGGCGAGAGGCTGGAGCTATGGCTACACCTTC. The chain links TRBV30 to TRBJ1-2; TRBD1 is a possible D gene (5 bases). CDR1 and CDR2 from the germline V gene are GTSNPN and SVGIG (reference sequence). The length of the CDR3 is 13 residues.

This sequence joins TRBV6-1 and TRBJ1-2; the D gene is possibly TRBD1 (5 bases). Deletions cut 0 bases from V and 5 bases from J, with 13 bases between. Germline-derived CDR1 and CDR2 are MNHNS and SASEGT. This CDR3 comprises 15 residues. CDR3 bases: TGTGCCAGCAGTGAAGCTCTAGGGGTAGGGTATGGCTACACCTTC. Protein product: CASSEALGVGYGYTF.

This CDR3 reads CASSQASKREVDNEQFF. Here the CDR3 DNA reads TGCGCCAGCAGCCAAGCCTCCAAGCGGGAGGTGGATAATGAGCAGTTCTTC. The rearrangement links TRBV4-1 to TRBJ2-1, with 9 nucleotides matching TRBD2. The ends lost 1 base at V and 7 bases at J; junction bases unmatched: 11. The germline gives CDR1 MGHRA, CDR2 YSYEKL. The CDR3 spans 17 residues.